This T cell receptor beta chain was observed in a study of shared clonotypes between healthy human individuals. The ends were cut back, 7 bases at V and 6 bases at J, with 19 bases in the middle. The CDR3 length is 15 residues. From germline, CDR1 is SNHLY and CDR2 FYNNEI. Profiling relied on immunoSEQ multiplex PCR, and the TCRdb table lists in-frame clones only, not all of them. Of some 1,600,000 clones in the sample, under 99% were seen once. The sequencing sample was made of naive CD4+ T cells sorted from blood. Sample subset: CD45RA+ positively selected. The source is a man under 40 in good health. The chain joins TRBV2 to TRBJ2-1; D possibly corresponds to TRBD2 (5 bases). In DNA, the CDR3 is TGTGCCAGCAAGGGTCCCGGGGAATGGGTCAATGAGCAGTTCTTC. The encoded protein is CASKGPGEWVNEQFF. Variable domain in full (rest from reference TRBV2 and TRBJ2-1): EPEVTQTPSHQVTQMGQEVILRCVPISNHLYFYWYRQILGQKVEFLVSFYNNEISEKSEIFDDQFSVERPDGSNFTLKIRSTKLEDSAMYFCASKGPGEWVNEQFFGPGTRLTVL.